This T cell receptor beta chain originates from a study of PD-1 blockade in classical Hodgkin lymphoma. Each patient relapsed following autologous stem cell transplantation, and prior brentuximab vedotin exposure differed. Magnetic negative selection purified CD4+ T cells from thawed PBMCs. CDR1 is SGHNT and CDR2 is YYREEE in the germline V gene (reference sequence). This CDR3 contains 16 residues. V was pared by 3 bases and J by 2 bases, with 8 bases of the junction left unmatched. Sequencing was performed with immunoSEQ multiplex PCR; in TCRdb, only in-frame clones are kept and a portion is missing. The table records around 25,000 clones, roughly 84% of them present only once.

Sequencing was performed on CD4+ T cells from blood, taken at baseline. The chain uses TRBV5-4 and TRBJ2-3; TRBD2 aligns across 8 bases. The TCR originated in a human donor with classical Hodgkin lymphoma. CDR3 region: CASSSAGGPYTDTQYF. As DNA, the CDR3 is TGTGCCAGCAGCTCGGCGGGGGGCCCTTACACAGATACGCAGTATTTT.